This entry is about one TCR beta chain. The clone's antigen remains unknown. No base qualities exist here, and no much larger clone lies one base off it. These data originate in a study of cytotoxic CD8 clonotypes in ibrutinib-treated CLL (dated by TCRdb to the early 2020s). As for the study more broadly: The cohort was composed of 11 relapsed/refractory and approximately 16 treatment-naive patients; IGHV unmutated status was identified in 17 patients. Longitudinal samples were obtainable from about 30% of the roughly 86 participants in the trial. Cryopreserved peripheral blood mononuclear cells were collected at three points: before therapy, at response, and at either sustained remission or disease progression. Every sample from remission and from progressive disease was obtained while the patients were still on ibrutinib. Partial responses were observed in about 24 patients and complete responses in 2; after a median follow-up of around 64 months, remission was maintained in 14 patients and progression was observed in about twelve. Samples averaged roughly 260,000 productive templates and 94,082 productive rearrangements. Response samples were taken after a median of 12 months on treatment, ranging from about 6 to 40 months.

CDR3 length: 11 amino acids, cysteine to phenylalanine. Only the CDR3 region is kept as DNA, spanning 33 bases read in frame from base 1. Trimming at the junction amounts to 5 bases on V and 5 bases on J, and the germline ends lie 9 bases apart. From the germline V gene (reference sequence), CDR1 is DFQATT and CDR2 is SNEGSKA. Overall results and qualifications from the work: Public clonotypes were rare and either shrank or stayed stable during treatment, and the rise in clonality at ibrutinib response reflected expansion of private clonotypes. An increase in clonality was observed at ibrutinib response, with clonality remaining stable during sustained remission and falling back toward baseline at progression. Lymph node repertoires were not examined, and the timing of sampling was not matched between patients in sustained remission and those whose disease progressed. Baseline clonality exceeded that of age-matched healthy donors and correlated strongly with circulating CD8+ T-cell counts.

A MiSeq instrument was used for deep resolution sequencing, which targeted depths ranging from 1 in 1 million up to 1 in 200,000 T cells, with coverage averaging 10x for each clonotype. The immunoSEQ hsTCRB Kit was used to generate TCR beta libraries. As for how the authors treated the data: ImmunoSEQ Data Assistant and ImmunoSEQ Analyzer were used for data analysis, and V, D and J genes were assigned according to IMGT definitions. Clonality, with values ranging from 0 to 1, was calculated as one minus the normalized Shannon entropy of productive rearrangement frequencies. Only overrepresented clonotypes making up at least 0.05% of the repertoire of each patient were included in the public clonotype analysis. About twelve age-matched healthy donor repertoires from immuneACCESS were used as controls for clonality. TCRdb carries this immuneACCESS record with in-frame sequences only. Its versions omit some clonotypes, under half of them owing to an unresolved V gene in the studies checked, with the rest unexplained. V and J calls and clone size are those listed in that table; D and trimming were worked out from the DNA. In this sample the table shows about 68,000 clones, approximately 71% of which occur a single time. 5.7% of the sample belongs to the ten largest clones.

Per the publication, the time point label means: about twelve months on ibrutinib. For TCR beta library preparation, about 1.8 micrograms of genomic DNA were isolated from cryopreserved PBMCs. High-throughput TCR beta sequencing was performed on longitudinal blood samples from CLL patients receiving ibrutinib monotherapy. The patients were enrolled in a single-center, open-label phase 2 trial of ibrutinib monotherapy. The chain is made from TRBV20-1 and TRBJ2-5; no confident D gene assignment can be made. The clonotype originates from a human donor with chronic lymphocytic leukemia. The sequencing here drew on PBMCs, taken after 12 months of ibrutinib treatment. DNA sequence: TGCAGTGCTCGAGTTTCCGAGACCCAGTACTTC. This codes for CSARVSETQYF.